What follows is one TCR beta chain and its context. CDR1 and CDR2 (germline): LNHDA, SQIVND (reference sequence). CDR3 size: 15 residues. V lost 2 bases and J lost 4, with 15 bases in between. The data derive from a study of T cell clonotyping in hematopoietic cell transplantation. The time point was: recipient sample about 28 days before transplant, after cytoreduction. TCRdb's table, derived via immunoSEQ multiplex PCR, lists solely in-frame clones and lacks some. Seen here are tens of thousands of clones, roughly 82% observed once, and the top ten hold 24%. The TCR originated in an older woman with acute myeloid leukemia. Some clones in this sample may be carry-over from other donors' samples. Sample: peripheral blood mononuclear cells, taken before stem cell transplant. This rearrangement joins TRBV19 to TRBJ2-7, with D perhaps assigned TRBD1 or TRBD2 (7 bases each). The CDR3 DNA sequence: TGTGCCAGTAGTATACGAGGGCAGGGGGGGTACGAGCAGTACTTC. As protein: CASSIRGQGGYEQYF.